The 29 T cell receptor beta chains below were found in one sample sequenced in a study of T cell responses to AZD1222 COVID-19 vaccine. TCRdb keeps only in-frame clones here, not all; method: immunoSEQ multiplex PCR. This sample has about 120,000 clones, with more than 85% found just once. This sample comprised peripheral blood, obtained on day 0 of AZD1222 vaccination. The source of these receptors is an adult in good health.

In this sample, this clone turned up a few times. The rearrangement joins TRBV10-3 to TRBJ2-5, with no clear D. Trimming took 3 bases from V and 4 from J, leaving 9 bases between them. Germline values: CDR1 ENHRY, CDR2 SYGVKD. This CDR3 spans 13 amino acids. The CDR3 nucleotides are TGTGCCATCAGTGAAGGCTACCCAGAGACCCAGTACTTC. Protein sequence: CAISEGYPETQYF.

The V call is TRBV15, the J call TRBJ2-4; D gene unclear. Germline CDR1 and CDR2: LNHNV and YYDKDF (reference sequence). V lost 3 bases, J lost 7 bases, and 22 bases lay in between. The CDR3 has 17 amino acids. CDR3 loop: CATSSPMQDPLQNIQYF. DNA for the CDR3: TGTGCCACCAGCAGCCCTATGCAAGACCCGTTGCAGAACATTCAGTACTTC.

This chain joins TRBV28 and TRBJ1-2; the match to TRBD1 covers 7 bases. V dropped 6 bases and J dropped 4; count of bases not matched to a gene: 5. From germline, CDR1 is MDHEN and CDR2 SYDVKM. The CDR3 consists of 13 residues. The CDR3 is CASRPGTAYGYTF. In nucleotides, the CDR3 is TGTGCCAGCAGACCGGGGACAGCCTATGGCTACACCTTC.

The J gene is TRBJ2-5, the V gene TRBV27; 9 nucleotides agree with TRBD1. CDR1 MNHEY and CDR2 SMNVEV come from the germline V gene (reference sequence). With 8 bases clipped from V and 7 bases from J, the junction kept 20 bases outside the gene matches. The CDR3 runs 17 residues. The CDR3 DNA reads TGTGCCAGCTCAAACCTGAGGGACAGGGCGGGGTATGGGACCCAGTACTTC. This gives the protein CASSNLRDRAGYGTQYF.

The genes are TRBV6-4 and TRBJ1-5; 10 bases map to TRBD1. J lost 11 bases, V lost 6 bases, and 7 bases had no gene match. This CDR3 comprises 13 residues. Per germline, CDR1 MRHNA and CDR2 SNTAGT. The CDR3 DNA follows: TGTGCCAGCAGCCGGGACAGGGGAGAATCCCAGCATTTT. This translates into CASSRDRGESQHF.

This clone was seen a single time. The rearrangement joins TRBV29-1 to TRBJ2-1; no firm D call. Germline V lookup: CDR1 SQVTM, CDR2 ANQGSEA. The CDR3 runs to 13 residues. The germline V and J ends were trimmed by 1 base and 4 bases, with 8 bases remaining between them. This CDR3 is CSVEGVGYNEQFF. The CDR3 DNA reads TGCAGCGTTGAAGGGGTAGGGTACAATGAGCAGTTCTTC.

This clone was counted once. The rearrangement joins TRBV6-2 or TRBV6-3 to TRBJ2-3, with a weak D call TRBD2 (5 bases). CDR1 is MNHEY and CDR2 is SVGEGT in the germline V gene. Trimming took off 5 bases at V and 6 bases at J, with 21 bases between the two ends. The CDR3 spans 16 residues. The CDR3 here is CASSRTPRTGGDTQYF. CDR3 nucleotide sequence: TGTGCCAGCAGTCGCACCCCTCGGACGGGCGGGGATACGCAGTATTTT.

This clone was seen once. The chain has TRBV24-1 and TRBJ1-1; D may be TRBD1 (5 bases). The CDR3 runs 14 residues. Trimming stripped 4 bases from V and 1 base from J, with 9 bases between. In germline, CDR1 is KGHDR, CDR2 SFDVKD. The CDR3 nucleotides are TGTGCCACCAGTGAGGGTGGGGGGAACACTGAAGCTTTCTTT. This gives the protein CATSEGGGNTEAFF.

This clone was picked up one time. This sample also contains other DNA sequences that code for the same CDR3. The chain joins TRBV2 to TRBJ1-3; D uncertain. The CDR3 runs 13 residues. Germline assignment: CDR1 SNHLY and CDR2 FYNNEI. V was clipped by 3 bases and J by 4 bases, with 7 bases between them. CDR3 amino acids: CASSEGFGNTIYF. CDR3 coding DNA: TGTGCCAGCAGTGAGGGGTTCGGAAACACCATATATTTT.

In this sample, this clone is large. V gene TRBV27 combines with J gene TRBJ1-1, with unresolved D. Germline-derived CDR1 and CDR2 are MNHEY and SMNVEV (reference sequence). V was shortened by 0 bases and J by 4 bases, with 3 bases between the two germline ends. CDR3 length: 12 residues. CDR3 amino acids: CASSLSGTEAFF. CDR3 nucleotides: TGTGCCAGCAGTTTATCGGGCACTGAAGCTTTCTTT.

The CDR3 is CASSLGGTSYEQYF. The CDR3 region has the DNA TGCGCCAGCAGCTTGGGGGGGACCTCCTACGAGCAGTACTTC. This chain links TRBV5-1 with TRBJ2-7; D possibly matches TRBD1 or TRBD2 (5 bases each). Germline assignment: CDR1 SGHRS and CDR2 YFSETQ. V was cut by 0 bases and J by 0 bases, with 7 bases left in between. This CDR3 region has 14 residues.

This sequence joins TRBV13 and TRBJ1-5; D call uncertain. CDR1 and CDR2 (germline): PRHDT, FYEKMQ (reference sequence). Trimming took 3 bases from V and 1 from J, leaving 7 bases between them. The CDR3 is 14 residues long. The CDR3 coding sequence is TGTGCCAGCAGCTTTGGGAAGAGCAATCAGCCCCAGCATTTT. Protein: CASSFGKSNQPQHF. The full variable domain, its missing parts supplied by reference TRBV13 and TRBJ1-5, is AAGVIQSPRHLIKEKRETATLKCYPIPRHDTVYWYQQGPGQDPQFLISFYEKMQSDKGSIPDRFSAQQFSDYHSELNMSSLELGDSALYFCASSFGKSNQPQHFGDGTRLSIL.

V is TRBV5-8 and J is TRBJ2-7; 12 bases are shared with TRBD2. This CDR3 contains 15 residues. CDR1 and CDR2 (germline): SGHTS, YDEGEE. Trimming at V came to 4 bases and at J to 3 bases, leaving 5 bases not matched to a gene. This CDR3 is CASSGPSGGVYEQYF. CDR3 DNA: TGTGCCAGCAGCGGCCCTAGCGGGGGGGTCTACGAGCAGTACTTC.

The genes are TRBV7-8 and TRBJ1-2; D unclear. The CDR3 is 14 residues long. The germline CDR1 and CDR2 sequences are SGHVS and FQNEAQ. Trimming removed 2 bases at V and 2 bases at J, with 9 bases between. The CDR3: CASSLRRINYGYTF. CDR3 bases: TGTGCCAGCAGCTTAAGGCGGATAAACTATGGCTACACCTTC.

This chain uses TRBV2 with TRBJ2-5; TRBD1 agrees at 9 bases. There are 13 residues in the CDR3. Losses at the gene ends were 8 bases for V and 4 bases for J; bases not matched to a gene: 5. CDR1 is SNHLY, CDR2 FYNNEI, per germline. CDR3 protein: CASGGQGLETQYF. The CDR3 DNA is TGTGCCAGCGGGGGACAGGGCTTAGAGACCCAGTACTTC.

J is TRBJ1-1 and V is TRBV28; the D gene is possibly TRBD1 (5 bases). Germline assignment: CDR1 MDHEN and CDR2 SYDVKM. The CDR3 runs to 13 residues. V lost 6 bases and J 0 bases, leaving 8 bases between the germline ends. The CDR3 nucleotides read TGTGCCAGCAGGAGGGACCTGAACACTGAAGCTTTCTTT. As protein: CASRRDLNTEAFF.

The table lists this clone with many counts. The gene calls are TRBV9 and TRBJ1-3, with TRBD1 matching 7 bases. The CDR3 spans 14 residues. The germline V gene has CDR1 SGDLS and CDR2 YYNGEE. Trimming removed 2 bases from V and 8 bases from J; junction bases left unmatched: 7. Here the CDR3 DNA reads TGTGCCAGCAGCGTTGAGGGGGCGCGGGACACCATATATTTT. This codes for CASSVEGARDTIYF.

The J gene is TRBJ2-7, the V gene TRBV12-3 or TRBV12-4; D not resolved. V lost 1 base and J 6 bases, leaving 10 bases between the germline ends. This CDR3 is 13 amino acids long. The CDR3 is CASSLVSQSEQYF. CDR3 DNA sequence: TGTGCCAGCAGTTTAGTTTCCCAGAGCGAGCAGTACTTC.

V and J are TRBV27 and TRBJ2-1, with 7 nucleotides matching TRBD1. The ends lost 5 bases at V and 0 bases at J; junction bases unmatched: 13. The germline V gene has CDR1 MNHEY and CDR2 SMNVEV (reference sequence). The CDR3 has 18 amino acids. The CDR3: CASSLKIEQGSSYNEQFF. DNA for the CDR3: TGTGCCAGCAGTCTTAAGATAGAACAGGGGAGCTCCTACAATGAGCAGTTCTTC.

The rearrangement links TRBV4-1 to TRBJ1-4, with TRBD1 matching over 9 bases. Germline V gives CDR1 MGHRA, CDR2 YSYEKL. V dropped 4 bases and J dropped 7; count of bases not matched to a gene: 4. The CDR3 runs to 14 residues. The CDR3 region is CASSPGQGREKLFF. CDR3 sequence (DNA): TGCGCCAGCAGCCCGGGACAGGGACGTGAAAAACTGTTTTTT.

The CDR3 DNA follows: TGTGCCATCAGTGTTAGGGTACTAGCGGGGGGGCGTTTTACCTACGAGCAGTACTTC. This sequence encodes CAISVRVLAGGRFTYEQYF. The chain links TRBV10-3 to TRBJ2-7; 13 nucleotides line up with TRBD2. This CDR3 region has 19 residues. Germline lookup yields CDR1 ENHRY and CDR2 SYGVKD. Losses at the gene ends were 4 bases for V and 2 bases for J; bases not matched to a gene: 14.

In this sample, this clone turned up a few times. This sequence joins TRBV10-3 and TRBJ2-3, with D possibly TRBD2 on 6 matching bases. The germline V and J ends were trimmed by 2 bases and 0 bases, with 12 bases remaining between them. CDR3 length equals 16 residues. Germline V gene sequence: CDR1 ENHRY, CDR2 SYGVKD. This CDR3 is CAISEPGLASTDTQYF. CDR3 in DNA: TGTGCCATCAGTGAGCCGGGACTGGCTAGCACAGATACGCAGTATTTT.

This chain links TRBV19 with TRBJ1-1; D may be TRBD1 (6 bases). Germline lookup yields CDR1 LNHDA and CDR2 SQIVND (reference sequence). V dropped 6 bases and J dropped 2 bases, with 7 bases sitting between them. The CDR3 contains 12 residues. The CDR3 DNA follows: TGTGCCAGTAGGGACAGCAACACTGAAGCTTTCTTT. Its translation is CASRDSNTEAFF.

On this clone itself: At the DNA level, this CDR3 is encoded by other sequences in the same sample as well. The V call is TRBV9, the J call TRBJ1-2, with TRBD1 matching over 7 bases. CDR1 SGDLS and CDR2 YYNGEE come from the germline V gene. The V and J ends lost 0 bases and 8 bases, in that order; junction bases with no gene match: 1. The CDR3 consists of 12 residues. The CDR3 DNA sequence: TGTGCCAGCAGCGTAGGACAGGGCGGCTACACCTTC. This sequence encodes CASSVGQGGYTF.

The chain recombines TRBV29-1 with TRBJ2-5; 7 bases map to TRBD1. CDR1 and CDR2 from the germline V gene are SQVTM and ANQGSEA. The ends lost 8 bases at V and 5 bases at J; junction bases unmatched: 11. This CDR3 has 13 amino acids. CDR3 DNA sequence: TGCAGCCTGGAGAACAGGGGCGGGGAGACCCAGTACTTC. Translation: CSLENRGGETQYF.

This chain connects TRBV24-1 to TRBJ2-4; weak D call: TRBD1 (6 bases). Trimming removed 12 bases from V and 0 bases from J, with 20 bases in between. This CDR3 region has 16 residues. The germline V gene has CDR1 KGHDR and CDR2 SFDVKD. For the CDR3, the DNA is TGTGCCGGATGCGGACAGCTCACTTTAGCCAAAAACATTCAGTACTTC. Protein: CAGCGQLTLAKNIQYF.

V usage is TRBV10-2 and J usage is TRBJ2-7; 7 nucleotides agree with TRBD1. The V gene end was trimmed by 6 bases and the J gene end by 3 bases; junction bases not matched to a gene: 8. Looked up from germline, CDR1 is WSHSY and CDR2 is SAAADI. This CDR3 spans 14 amino acids. CDR3 loop: CASSTTGRVYEQYF. The CDR3 DNA is TGCGCCAGCAGCACGACAGGGAGAGTCTACGAGCAGTACTTC.

The chain couples TRBV2 to TRBJ2-1; tentatively, D is TRBD2 (5 bases). The germline V gene encodes CDR1 SNHLY and CDR2 FYNNEI. The CDR3 length is 14 residues. The V and J ends lost 4 bases and 7 bases respectively, with 14 bases between them. CDR3 bases: TGTGCCAGCAGTGCTCGCCTAGCCCTTAATGAGCAGTTCTTC. Amino acids: CASSARLALNEQFF.

This chain connects TRBV27 to TRBJ1-5; no definite D call. Germline V lookup: CDR1 MNHEY, CDR2 SMNVEV (reference sequence). This CDR3 spans 15 amino acids. The V gene lost 2 bases and the J gene lost 6 bases, with 14 bases spanning the gap. CDR3 region: CASSLKGGWGQPQHF. CDR3 DNA sequence: TGTGCCAGCAGTTTAAAGGGAGGGTGGGGTCAGCCCCAGCATTTT.